This T cell receptor beta chain was documented in a study of shared clonotypes between healthy human individuals. Findings and limits, study-wide: Relative to clonotypes present in all four donors, those not shared had lower generation probabilities. It was observed that 5% to 6% of naive CD4 clonotypes were shared across four donors. Sample collection involved blood only; tissue repertoires are likely different. Naive subsets typically showed greater estimated richness than memory subsets.

Produced via immunoSEQ multiplex PCR; TCRdb's table is partial and in-frame only. Of hundreds of thousands of clones listed, about 96% are singletons. Turning to this clone: Its specificity is not known.

CD45RO-negative, CCR7-positively selected cells formed the naive CD8 fraction, excluding terminally differentiated effector memory CD45RA+ cells. What was sequenced was naive CD8+ T cells sorted from blood. The sequence came from a young woman in good health.

The DNA for the CDR3 is TGTGCCAGCAGTGAATTTGGACCCCCGGGGCAGTACTTC. This encodes CASSEFGPPGQYF. The V call is TRBV2, the J call TRBJ2-7; D call uncertain. Trimming removed 2 bases from V and 9 bases from J, with 14 bases in between. Germline CDR1 and CDR2: SNHLY and FYNNEI. CDR3 size: 13 residues.